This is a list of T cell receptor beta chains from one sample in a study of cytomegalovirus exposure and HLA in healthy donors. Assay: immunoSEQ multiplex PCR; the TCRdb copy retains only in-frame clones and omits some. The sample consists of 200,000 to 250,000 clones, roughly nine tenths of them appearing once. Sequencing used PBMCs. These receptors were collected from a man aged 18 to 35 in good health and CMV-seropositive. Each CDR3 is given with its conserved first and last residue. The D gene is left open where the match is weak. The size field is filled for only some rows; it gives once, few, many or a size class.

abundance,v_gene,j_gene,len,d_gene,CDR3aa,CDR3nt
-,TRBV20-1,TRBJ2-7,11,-,CSASLIYEQYF,TGCAGTGCTAGCCTCATTTACGAGCAGTACTTC
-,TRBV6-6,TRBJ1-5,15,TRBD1,CASSYGQGANQPQHF,TGTGCCAGCAGTTACGGTCAGGGGGCGAATCAGCCCCAGCATTTT
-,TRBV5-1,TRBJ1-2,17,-,CASSPGTVSVSSYGYTF,TGCGCCAGCAGCCCGGGGACCGTCTCCGTTTCTAGCTATGGCTACACCTTC
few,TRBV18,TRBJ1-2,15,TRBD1,CASSSQGAVGYGYTF,TGTGCCAGCTCGTCACAGGGGGCGGTCGGCTATGGCTACACCTTC
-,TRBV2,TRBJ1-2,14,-,CASSRGRVDYGYTF,TGTGCCAGCAGCAGGGGAAGAGTAGACTATGGCTACACCTTC
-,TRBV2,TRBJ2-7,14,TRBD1,CASRLGQGVGEQYF,TGTGCCAGCAGATTAGGACAGGGGGTGGGCGAGCAGTACTTC
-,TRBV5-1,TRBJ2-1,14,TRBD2,CASSFSSGSYEQFF,TGCGCCAGCAGCTTTTCTAGCGGGAGCTATGAGCAGTTCTTC
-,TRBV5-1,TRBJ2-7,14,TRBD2,CASSGLANSYEQYF,TGCGCCAGCAGCGGACTAGCGAATTCCTACGAGCAGTACTTC
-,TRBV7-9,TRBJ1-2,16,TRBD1,CASSLGGTGERNGYTF,TGTGCCAGCAGCTTAGGGGGGACAGGGGAGAGAAATGGCTACACCTTC
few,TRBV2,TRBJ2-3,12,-,CASTRGTDTQYF,TGTGCCAGCACTCGGGGCACAGATACGCAGTATTTT
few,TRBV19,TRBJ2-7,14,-,CASTPDSTSYEQYF,TGTGCCAGTACCCCAGACAGTACCTCCTACGAGCAGTACTTC
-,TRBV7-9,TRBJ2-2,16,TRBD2,CASSPTGGRNTGELFF,TGTGCCAGCAGCCCGACGGGGGGACGGAACACCGGGGAGCTGTTTTTT
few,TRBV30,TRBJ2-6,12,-,CAWSSGANVLTF,TGTGCCTGGAGTTCTGGGGCCAACGTCCTGACTTTC
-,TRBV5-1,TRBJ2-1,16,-,CASSLEGSRSYNEQFF,TGCGCCAGCAGCTTGGAAGGTAGCCGTTCCTACAATGAGCAGTTCTTC
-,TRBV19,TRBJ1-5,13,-,CASSIDPGQPQHF,TGTGCCAGTAGTATAGACCCTGGTCAGCCCCAGCATTTT
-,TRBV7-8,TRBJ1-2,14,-,CASSSGLANYGYTF,TGTGCCAGCAGCTCAGGATTAGCTAACTATGGCTACACCTTC
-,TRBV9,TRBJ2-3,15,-,CASSGDIPSTDTQYF,TGTGCCAGCAGCGGAGATATACCTAGCACAGATACGCAGTATTTT
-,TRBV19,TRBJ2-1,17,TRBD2,CASSKRAGGPSYNEQFF,TGTGCCAGTAGTAAGCGAGCGGGAGGGCCCTCCTACAATGAGCAGTTCTTC